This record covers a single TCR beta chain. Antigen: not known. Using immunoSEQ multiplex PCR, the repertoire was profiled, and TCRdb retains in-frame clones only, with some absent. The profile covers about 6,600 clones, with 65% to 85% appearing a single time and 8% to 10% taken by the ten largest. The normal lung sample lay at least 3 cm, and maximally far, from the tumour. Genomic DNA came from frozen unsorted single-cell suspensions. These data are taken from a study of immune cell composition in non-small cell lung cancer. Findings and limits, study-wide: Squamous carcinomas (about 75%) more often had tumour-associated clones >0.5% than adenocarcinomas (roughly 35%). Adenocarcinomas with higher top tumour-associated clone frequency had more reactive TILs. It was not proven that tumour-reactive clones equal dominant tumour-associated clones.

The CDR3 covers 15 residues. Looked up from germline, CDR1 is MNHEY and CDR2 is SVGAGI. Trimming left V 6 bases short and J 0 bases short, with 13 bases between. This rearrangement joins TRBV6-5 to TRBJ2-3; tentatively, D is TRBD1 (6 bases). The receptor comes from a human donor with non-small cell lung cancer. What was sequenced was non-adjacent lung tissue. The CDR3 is CASREPGVSTDTQYF. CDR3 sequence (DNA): TGTGCCAGCAGGGAACCAGGGGTTAGCACAGATACGCAGTATTTT.